The 21 T cell receptor beta chains below all came from one sample that was sequenced in a study of tumor-infiltrating lymphocytes in primary liver carcinoma. Without any cell sorting, roughly 17-31 mg of bulk tissue yielded co-extracted RNA and DNA. The investigators made TCR beta cDNA from approximately 500 ng total RNA, using a constant-region primer. Three nested multiplex PCR rounds, a slightly modified ARM-PCR, produced the libraries for TCR beta. Rounds one and two of PCR, each of 10 cycles, were primed with TRBV1-TRBV30 forward primers and a C-beta reverse primer. Each CDR3 protein gets one entry after TCRdb re-called the multiplex PCR reads with MiXCR. The sample carries approximately 80,000 distinct CDR3 sequences, around 66% recorded once. The sequencing sample was made of tumor-adjacent normal liver tissue. The receptors stem from a middle-aged man with primary liver carcinoma and hepatitis B virus infection.

This clonotype was counted a single time. V is TRBV20-1 and J is TRBJ2-2; D gene ambiguous. The CDR3 spans 17 residues. V lost 0 bases, J lost 5 bases, and 19 bases lay in between. The germline V gene has CDR1 DFQATT and CDR2 SNEGSKA (reference sequence). CDR3 coding DNA: TGCAGTGCTAGAGATACCTCGGGCTGGGTGAAGACCGGGGAGCTGTTTTTT. Translated, it gives CSARDTSGWVKTGELFF.

At least ten counts were recorded for this clonotype. The V and J genes are TRBV20-1 and TRBJ2-5; D perhaps matches TRBD2 (6 bases). CDR1 and CDR2 (germline): DFQATT, SNEGSKA (reference sequence). The CDR3 consists of 12 residues. The V end lost 7 bases, the J end lost 5 bases, and 14 bases lay between the germline ends. The CDR3 region has the DNA TGCAGTGAAAGACTAGTGGGGGAGACCCAGTACTTC. This sequence encodes CSERLVGETQYF.

The chain joins TRBV11-2 to TRBJ2-1; perhaps TRBD2 as D (6 bases). CDR1 SGHAT and CDR2 FQNNGV come from the germline V gene. This CDR3 has 16 amino acids. The CDR3 sequence is CVISLELLAGMDEQFF. DNA of the CDR3: TGTGTCATCAGCTTAGAGCTCCTTGCGGGAATGGATGAGCAGTTCTTC.

This clonotype was picked up a small number of times. V is TRBV6-5 and J is TRBJ2-1; D ambiguous. Germline lookup yields CDR1 MNHEY and CDR2 SVGAGI. Deletions cut 4 bases from V and 8 bases from J, with 12 bases between. This CDR3 contains 13 residues. The CDR3 DNA follows: TGTGCCAGCAGTTCCGGCCCTTACGATGAGCAGTTCTTC. This codes for CASSSGPYDEQFF.

Concerning this clonotype itself: Since no conserved phenylalanine or tryptophan closes the CDR3, a read error is the likely cause. The rearrangement links TRBV6-1 to TRBJ1-5; D gene unclear. Per the germline V gene, CDR1 is MNHNS and CDR2 is SASEGT. Deletions cut 9 bases from V and 0 bases from J, with 15 bases between. This CDR3 contains 15 residues. For the CDR3, the DNA is TGTGCCAGTAGGATGGGAGTCTATAGCAATCAGCCCCAGCATTTG. Translation gives CASRMGVYSNQPQHL.

The CDR3 protein is CASSYSRGKGNIQYF. The CDR3 bases are TGTGCCAGCAGTTACTCAAGGGGCAAAGGAAACATTCAGTACTTC. The rearrangement uses TRBV6-2 or TRBV6-3 and TRBJ2-4; D possibly corresponds to TRBD1 (5 bases). CDR3 size: 15 residues. Germline CDR1 reads MNHEY; CDR2 reads SVGEGT. V lost 0 bases and J lost 6, with 12 bases in between.

Regarding this clonotype: The junction shows a germline mismatch at one end, possibly a read error. The CDR3 region has the DNA TGTGTCAGCAGGGAACTAGCGGGAACTGGCAATGAGCAGTCCTTC. Its translation: CVSRELAGTGNEQSF. This chain connects TRBV6-1 to TRBJ2-1; the match to TRBD2 covers 10 bases. The CDR3 has 15 residues. Per germline, CDR1 MNHNS and CDR2 SASEGT.

This clonotype was counted between two and nine times. One end of the junction varies from germline; a read error may be responsible. The rearrangement links TRBV6-2 or TRBV6-3 to TRBJ1-2; no clear D. Germline CDR1 reads MNHEY; CDR2 reads SVGEGT. This CDR3 is built from 12 residues. The DNA for the CDR3 is TGTGTCTCCCTGAGGGTCGGCTATGGTTACACCTTC. Translating gives CVSLRVGYGYTF.

By frequency in the sample, this clonotype is medium-sized (0.01 to 0.1%). The gene calls are TRBV11-2 and TRBJ2-7, with 8 bases matching TRBD1. J lost 4 bases, V lost 4 bases, and 3 bases had no gene match. CDR3 length: 13 amino acids. The germline CDR1 and CDR2 sequences are SGHAT and FQNNGV. As DNA, the CDR3 is TGTGCCAGCAGCTGGACAGGGAGGTACGAGCAGTACTTC. Translated, it gives CASSWTGRYEQYF.

CDR3 amino acids: CARRTPAQGYGYTF. The CDR3 nucleotides are TGTGCCAGAAGAACCCCGGCGCAGGGCTATGGCTACACCTTC. The gene calls are TRBV6-2 or TRBV6-3 and TRBJ1-2; D is possibly TRBD1 (5 bases). CDR3 size: 14 residues. V was trimmed by 9 bases and J by 4 bases, leaving 18 bases between them. The germline CDR1 and CDR2 sequences are MNHEY and SVGEGT.

As for this clonotype: A junction boundary mismatches the germline segment, possibly from a read error. This chain joins TRBV11-2 and TRBJ2-7, with D possibly being TRBD1 (6 bases). The CDR3 has 13 amino acids. The germline V gene has CDR1 SGHAT and CDR2 FQNNGV. The CDR3 DNA follows: TGTGCCAGTAGTCTTGCAGGGGTTGGCGAGCATTACTTC. It codes for CASSLAGVGEHYF.

This clonotype was seen a handful of times. The chain carries TRBV7-8 and TRBJ1-5; D might be TRBD1 (5 bases). Germline V gene data show CDR1 as SGHVS and CDR2 as FQNEAQ. Trimming shortened V by 2 bases and J by 7 bases, and 6 bases separated the two germline ends. CDR3 size: 12 residues. CDR3 in DNA: TGTGCCAGCAGCTTAACAGGCCAGCCCCAGCATTTT. Amino acids: CASSLTGQPQHF.

In its sample, this clonotype was seen a few times. This chain uses TRBV11-2 with TRBJ2-4; D possibly corresponds to TRBD2 (6 bases). Trimming stripped 1 base from V and 15 bases from J, with 19 bases between. Per germline, CDR1 SGHAT and CDR2 FQNNGV. The CDR3 loop spans 14 amino acids. The CDR3, as DNA: TGTGCCAGCAGCTTAGTGTCGGGCAGAGCGGGTTCGTACTTC. Residues: CASSLVSGRAGSYF.

Turning to this clonotype: The germline gene is not matched at one end of the junction; a read error may be the cause. The chain recombines TRBV29-1 with TRBJ2-1; 8 bases map to TRBD1. Germline V lookup: CDR1 SQVTM, CDR2 ANQGSEA. CDR3 length: 14 residues. The CDR3 nucleotides are TGCAGCGTTGAAGTGATGCAGGGGGCGAGTGAGCAGTTATTC. It codes for CSVEVMQGASEQLF.

Concerning this clonotype: Since no conserved phenylalanine or tryptophan closes the CDR3, a read error is the likely cause. The V and J genes are TRBV11-2 and TRBJ2-7, with 9 positions matching TRBD1. Germline CDR1 SGHAT, CDR2 FQNNGV. The CDR3 runs to 15 residues. The CDR3: CASSLRWTGENEQYS. In nucleotides, the CDR3 is TGCGCCAGCAGCTTACGATGGACAGGGGAAAACGAGCAGTACTCC.

V usage is TRBV11-2 and J usage is TRBJ1-2; 7 bases align to TRBD1. This CDR3 region has 15 residues. J was trimmed by 10 bases and V by 7 bases; bases with no gene match: 18. Germline CDR1 reads SGHAT; CDR2 reads FQNNGV. The CDR3 nucleotides are TGTGCCAGCAACTATACAGGGGACTCCTCCCCTGACTACACCTTC. Its protein is CASNYTGDSSPDYTF.

The chain has TRBV28 and TRBJ2-5; 7 nucleotides agree with TRBD2. Per the germline V gene, CDR1 is MDHEN and CDR2 is SYDVKM. This CDR3 is built from 15 residues. The ends lost 5 bases at V and 3 bases at J; junction bases unmatched: 9. CDR3 amino acids: CASSLQRGWEETQYF. CDR3 DNA: TGTGCCAGCAGTCTCCAGCGGGGCTGGGAAGAGACCCAGTACTTC.

This clonotype has a count of ten or more. V gene TRBV29-1 combines with J gene TRBJ2-1, with a tentative D call TRBD2 (6 bases). The V and J ends lost 6 bases and 8 bases respectively, with 11 bases between them. This CDR3 has 11 residues. Germline loops: CDR1 SQVTM, CDR2 ANQGSEA. The CDR3 protein is CSVGSRDEQFF. In nucleotides, the CDR3 is TGCAGCGTCGGGAGTCGGGATGAGCAGTTCTTC.

This clonotype has just a few counts. A much larger clone lies a single base off, so this may be a read error. The J gene is TRBJ2-3, the V gene TRBV12-3 or TRBV12-4; D is possibly TRBD1 or TRBD2 (5 bases each). The CDR3 runs 17 residues. For the CDR3, the DNA is TGTGCCAGCATGGTTTGGGGGAAAGCCCGAAGGGGAGATGCGCAGTATTTT. Protein sequence: CASMVWGKARRGDAQYF.

This clonotype showed up just a few times. The V gene is TRBV5-1, the J gene TRBJ1-2; D remains unclear. The CDR3 has 12 amino acids. Trimming took off 4 bases at V and 0 bases at J, with 4 bases between the two ends. The germline V gene has CDR1 SGHRS and CDR2 YFSETQ. CDR3 sequence (DNA): TGCGCCAGCAGCGCATCTAACTATGGCTACACCTTC. Translating gives CASSASNYGYTF.

This clonotype has a handful of counts. Mismatch with germline at one junction end may stem from a read error. The V gene is TRBV14, the J gene TRBJ1-2; a possible D gene is TRBD1 (5 bases). There are 13 residues in the CDR3. Per the germline V gene, CDR1 is SGHDN and CDR2 is FVKESK. The CDR3 loop reads CASIQAQGSGYTF. CDR3 in DNA: TGTGCCAGCATCCAAGCCCAGGGATCTGGCTACACCTTC.